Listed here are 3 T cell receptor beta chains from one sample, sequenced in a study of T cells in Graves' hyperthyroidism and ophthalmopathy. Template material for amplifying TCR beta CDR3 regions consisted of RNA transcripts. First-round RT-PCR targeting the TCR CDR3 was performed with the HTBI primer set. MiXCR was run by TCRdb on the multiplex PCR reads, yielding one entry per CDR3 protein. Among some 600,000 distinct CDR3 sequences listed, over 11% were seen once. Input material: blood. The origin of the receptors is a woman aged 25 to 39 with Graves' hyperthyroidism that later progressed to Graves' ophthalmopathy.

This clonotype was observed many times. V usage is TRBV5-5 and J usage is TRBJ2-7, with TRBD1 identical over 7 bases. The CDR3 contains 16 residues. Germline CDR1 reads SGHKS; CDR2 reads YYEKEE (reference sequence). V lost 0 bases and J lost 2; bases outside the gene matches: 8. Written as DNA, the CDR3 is TGTGCCAGCAGCTTGGGTACCGGGACAGACGCCTACGAGCAGTACTTC. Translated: CASSLGTGTDAYEQYF.

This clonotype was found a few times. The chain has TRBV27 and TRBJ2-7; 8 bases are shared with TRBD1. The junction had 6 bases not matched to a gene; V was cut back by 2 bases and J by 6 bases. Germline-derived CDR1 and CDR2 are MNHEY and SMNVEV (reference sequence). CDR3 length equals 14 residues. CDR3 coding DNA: TGTGCCAGCAGTTTAGGAACAGGGGGGTTCGAGCAGTACTTC. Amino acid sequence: CASSLGTGGFEQYF.

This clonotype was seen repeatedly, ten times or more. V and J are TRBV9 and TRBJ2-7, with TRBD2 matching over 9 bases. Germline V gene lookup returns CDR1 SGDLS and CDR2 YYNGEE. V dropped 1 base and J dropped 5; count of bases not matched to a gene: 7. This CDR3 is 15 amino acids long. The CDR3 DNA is TGTGCCAGCAGCGTAACTCCTAGCGGGAAAGACGAGCAGTACTTC. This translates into CASSVTPSGKDEQYF.